The sequence of this TCR beta chain was determined in a study of CD8+ T cells in alopecia areata. Study-level results: Scalp sequencing also captures normal skin's resident alphabeta T cells. Scalp lesions, especially in alopecia totalis/universalis, had higher clonality than normal scalp. Possibly because of HLA-related factors, TCR sharing was less clear across patients than in mice.

Sorting of PBMCs yielded the CD4+ and CD8+ T cells. Sequencing relied on a cDNA template that was reverse transcribed from extracted RNA. Sequenced by immunoSEQ multiplex PCR; TCRdb stores in-frame clones only, minus some. This table holds around 150,000 clones, 50% to 65% found once. CDR3 length: 13 amino acids. V lost 4 bases and J lost 6, with 13 bases in between. Germline V CDR1 and CDR2: SGHVS, FNYEAQ. Comment on this clone: Its antigen is not known.

Sequenced sample: CD4+ T cells sorted from blood. The clonotype comes from a human donor in good health. The chain uses TRBV7-6 and TRBJ2-7, with no clear D. The CDR3 here is CASSSFLSREQYF. For the CDR3, the DNA is TGTGCCAGCAGCTCGTTCCTCTCTCGCGAGCAGTACTTC.